These 30 T cell receptor beta chains were all obtained from the same sample, sequenced in a study of T cell responses to AZD1222 COVID-19 vaccine. Data came from immunoSEQ multiplex PCR; TCRdb stores just in-frame clones and leaves some out. Of 140,000 to 150,000 clones in the sample, approximately 83% were seen once. This material consisted of peripheral blood, taken on day 0 of AZD1222 vaccination. The receptors here all came from an adult in good health.

This chain links TRBV5-1 with TRBJ1-4; TRBD1 aligns across 7 bases. From germline, CDR1 is SGHRS and CDR2 YFSETQ. CDR3 length: 15 amino acids. Trimming took 3 bases from V and 8 from J; bases not matched to a gene: 10. CDR3 bases: TGCGCCAGCAGCTCTACGACAGGGACGCCAGAAAAACTGTTTTTT. This codes for CASSSTTGTPEKLFF.

The table lists this clone with a few counts. The V gene is TRBV18, the J gene TRBJ1-5; 7 bases align to TRBD1. Trimming cost V 5 bases and J 6 bases; bases outside gene matches: 4. The CDR3 spans 13 residues. From germline, CDR1 is KGHSH and CDR2 LQKENI. The CDR3 sequence: CASSSDRAQPQHF. CDR3 DNA sequence: TGTGCCAGCTCATCCGACAGGGCTCAGCCCCAGCATTTT.

The CDR3 nucleotides are TGTGCCAGCAGCTTGGCCGGGGGCCCTCTTTATGGCTACACCTTC. Translating it yields CASSLAGGPLYGYTF. The chain recombines TRBV5-4 with TRBJ1-2; D is possibly TRBD1 (6 bases). Looked up from germline, CDR1 is SGHNT and CDR2 is YYREEE (reference sequence). The CDR3 length is 15 residues. Trimming took off 0 bases at V and 5 bases at J, with 14 bases between the two ends.

The chain uses TRBV10-3 and TRBJ1-1; perhaps TRBD1 as D (5 bases). Germline loops: CDR1 ENHRY, CDR2 SYGVKD. CDR3 size: 14 residues. V lost 3 bases and J lost 5, with 13 bases in between. Here the CDR3 DNA reads TGTGCCATCAGTGAAGCAGGGTTAAGGACTGAAGCTTTCTTT. Protein sequence: CAISEAGLRTEAFF.

The chain employs TRBV4-1 and TRBJ1-3; tentatively, D is TRBD1 (5 bases). Deletions cut 1 base from V and 4 bases from J, with 14 bases between. The CDR3 is 16 residues long. CDR1 is MGHRA and CDR2 is YSYEKL in the germline V gene. CDR3 nucleotide sequence: TGCGCCAGCAGCCAAGGCCTGGGGCTAGGGGGAAACACCATATATTTT. Amino acid sequence: CASSQGLGLGGNTIYF.

This CDR3 reads CASSLSSRGTLNNYGYTF. The CDR3 DNA reads TGTGCCAGCAGCTTATCATCCCGCGGGACACTTAATAACTATGGCTACACCTTC. The J gene is TRBJ1-2, the V gene TRBV7-2; a weak D match, TRBD1 (6 bases). CDR3 size: 18 residues. Per germline, CDR1 SGHTA and CDR2 FQGNSA. V lost 2 bases, J lost 1 base, and 20 bases lay in between.

CDR3 bases: TGTGCCAGCACGCAGGCCCCCAATGAAAAACTGTTTTTT. Residues: CASTQAPNEKLFF. The J gene is TRBJ1-4, the V gene TRBV12-3 or TRBV12-4; D is undetermined. CDR3 size: 13 residues. The V end was cut by 7 bases, the J end by 5 bases, with 11 bases between.

This clone was seen more than once but under ten times. V is TRBV9 and J is TRBJ2-4; 7 positions agree with TRBD1. J was trimmed by 1 base and V by 4 bases; bases with no gene match: 8. This CDR3 has 16 amino acids. Per the germline V gene, CDR1 is SGDLS and CDR2 is YYNGEE. The CDR3 bases are TGTGCCAGCAGCCAAACAGGGGATAGGGCCAAAAACATTCAGTACTTC. Protein product: CASSQTGDRAKNIQYF.

This clone was recorded a few times. The chain is built from TRBV29-1 and TRBJ1-2; TRBD1 might be the D (5 bases). Trimming pared 4 bases from V and 4 bases from J, leaving 13 bases between. The CDR3 totals 13 residues. The germline V gene has CDR1 SQVTM and CDR2 ANQGSEA. The DNA of the CDR3 is TGCAGCGTTGGTCCGGGGGACCCCTATGGCTACACCTTC. It is translated as CSVGPGDPYGYTF.

This chain joins TRBV12-2 and TRBJ1-1; the table's D call, TRBD1, has no DNA check behind it. TRBV12-2 is given as a pseudogene. This CDR3 comprises 14 residues. Here the CDR3 reads CASRPRLWAREAFF. CDR3 bases: TGTGCAAGTCGCCCTCGGTTATGGGCCCGAGAAGCTTTCTTT.

Turning to this clone: The germline gene is not matched at one end of the junction; a read error may be the cause. The CDR3 DNA reads as TGTGCCATCAGTGACCCCACAGATATGCAGTGTTTT. Translated: CAISDPTDMQCF. This chain uses TRBV10-3 with TRBJ2-3; D uncertain. The germline V gene has CDR1 ENHRY and CDR2 SYGVKD. The CDR3 totals 12 residues.

The chain links TRBV19 to TRBJ2-5; possibly TRBD2 for D (5 bases). The length of the CDR3 is 13 residues. The V end lost 5 bases, the J end lost 2 bases, and 9 bases lay between the germline ends. Per the germline V gene, CDR1 is LNHDA and CDR2 is SQIVND (reference sequence). The CDR3 is CASSATGQETQYF. The CDR3 coding sequence is TGTGCCAGTAGTGCTACGGGGCAAGAGACCCAGTACTTC.

This rearrangement joins TRBV11-2 to TRBJ2-4; tentatively, D is TRBD1 (6 bases). V gave up 6 bases and J gave up 0 bases, with 12 bases separating them. The CDR3 runs 15 residues. Germline-derived CDR1 and CDR2 are SGHAT and FQNNGV. CDR3 in amino acids: CASREQGSAKNIQYF. Here the CDR3 DNA reads TGTGCCAGCAGAGAACAGGGATCAGCCAAAAACATTCAGTACTTC.

The chain is built from TRBV11-2 and TRBJ2-7; D is uncertain. V lost 1 base and J 3 bases, leaving 4 bases between the germline ends. The CDR3 extends over 12 amino acids. The germline V gene has CDR1 SGHAT and CDR2 FQNNGV. CDR3 loop: CASSLGYYEQYF. The CDR3 DNA follows: TGTGCCAGCAGCTTAGGATACTACGAGCAGTACTTC.

The V gene is TRBV11-2, the J gene TRBJ1-2; no clear D gene. CDR1 and CDR2 (germline): SGHAT, FQNNGV. CDR3 length: 14 residues. V was shortened by 1 base and J by 6 bases, with 12 bases between the two germline ends. CDR3 sequence: CASSLVQVGDGYTF. The CDR3 DNA follows: TGTGCCAGCAGCTTAGTTCAGGTTGGGGATGGCTACACCTTC.

The rearrangement uses TRBV11-2 and TRBJ1-3; no firm D call. The CDR3 has 13 residues. Germline CDR1 reads SGHAT; CDR2 reads FQNNGV. V was cut by 0 bases and J by 4 bases, with 4 bases left in between. The CDR3 spells CASSLEVGNTIYF. The CDR3 nucleotides are TGTGCCAGCAGCTTAGAGGTCGGAAACACCATATATTTT.

The rearrangement links TRBV5-1 to TRBJ2-2; tentatively, D is TRBD1 or TRBD2 (6 bases each). The CDR3 loop spans 16 amino acids. Germline V gene data show CDR1 as SGHRS and CDR2 as YFSETQ. V was pared by 0 bases and J by 0 bases, with 9 bases between. The DNA of the CDR3 is TGCGCCAGCAGCTTGGTGGGGGGCGCGAACACCGGGGAGCTGTTTTTT. Translated, it gives CASSLVGGANTGELFF.

The chain has TRBV27 and TRBJ2-3; 11 bases match TRBD2. Trimming cost V 3 bases and J 6 bases; bases outside gene matches: 5. Per germline, CDR1 MNHEY and CDR2 SMNVEV (reference sequence). The CDR3 contains 15 residues. CDR3 sequence: CASSFTSGSMDTQYF. DNA of the CDR3: TGTGCCAGCAGTTTCACTAGCGGGAGTATGGATACGCAGTATTTT.

V and J are TRBV11-3 and TRBJ2-7, with unresolved D. In germline, CDR1 is SGHNT, CDR2 YENEEA. This CDR3 is built from 13 residues. The V and J ends lost 2 bases and 4 bases respectively, with 9 bases between them. In DNA form, the CDR3 reads TGTGCCAGCAGCTTATCGCTCCCGTACGAGCAGTACTTC. Protein sequence: CASSLSLPYEQYF.

The rearrangement uses TRBV11-2 and TRBJ1-1; D is undetermined. The V gene lost 5 bases and the J gene lost 0 bases, with 10 bases spanning the gap. The CDR3 totals 14 residues. Germline values: CDR1 SGHAT, CDR2 FQNNGV. In DNA form, the CDR3 reads TGTGCCAGCAGCACAACCGCCTTGAACACTGAAGCTTTCTTT. As protein: CASSTTALNTEAFF.

The CDR3 here is CASRRVEPNQPQHF. The CDR3, as DNA: TGTGCCAGCAGGCGGGTGGAACCCAATCAGCCCCAGCATTTT. This sequence joins TRBV27 and TRBJ1-5; D gene ambiguous. V was trimmed by 6 bases and J by 3 bases, leaving 12 bases between them. The CDR3 extends over 14 amino acids. CDR1 is MNHEY and CDR2 is SMNVEV in the germline V gene (reference sequence).

This chain uses TRBV10-3 with TRBJ1-4; TRBD1 aligns across 9 bases. Germline V gives CDR1 ENHRY, CDR2 SYGVKD. CDR3 length equals 13 residues. V lost 5 bases and J lost 8; bases outside the gene matches: 3. CDR3 nucleotide sequence: TGTGCCATCAGTAGGACAGGGGAAGAAAAACTGTTTTTT. Translated: CAISRTGEEKLFF.

The chain links TRBV30 to TRBJ1-1; 8 positions agree with TRBD1. The CDR3 loop spans 13 amino acids. The germline CDR1 and CDR2 sequences are GTSNPN and SVGIG (reference sequence). Trimming at V came to 8 bases and at J to 5 bases, leaving 10 bases not matched to a gene. CDR3 bases: TGTGCCGGTAAGGGACAGGAGAGGACTGAAGCTTTCTTT. Encoded protein: CAGKGQERTEAFF.

This chain uses TRBV5-4 with TRBJ2-4, with 7 bases identical to TRBD2. Germline assignment: CDR1 SGHNT and CDR2 YYREEE (reference sequence). The trim removed 3 bases at V and 8 bases at J, leaving 5 bases unmatched. The CDR3 runs 13 residues. The CDR3 nucleotides are TGTGCCAGCAGCTCGCGGGAGAGCGACATTCAGTACTTC. This gives the protein CASSSRESDIQYF.

The V call is TRBV6-1, the J call TRBJ1-1; 7 nucleotides match TRBD1. V lost 3 bases and J lost 5; bases outside the gene matches: 6. CDR1 is MNHNS and CDR2 is SASEGT in the germline V gene. CDR3 length: 14 residues. CDR3 sequence reads: CASSDTNRGTEAFF. The CDR3 DNA reads TGTGCCAGCAGTGATACCAACAGGGGTACTGAAGCTTTCTTT.

The rearrangement joins TRBV2 to TRBJ1-2, with D unclear. V lost 0 bases, J lost 2 bases, and 13 bases lay in between. The CDR3 covers 16 residues. Per the germline V gene, CDR1 is SNHLY and CDR2 is FYNNEI. The CDR3 nucleotides are TGTGCCAGCAGTGAAGCCGCAGGTTTGGGGAACTATGGCTACACCTTC. Translation gives CASSEAAGLGNYGYTF.

The chain is built from TRBV5-1 and TRBJ1-2, with 7 bases matching TRBD1. The V and J ends lost 4 bases and 4 bases, in that order; junction bases with no gene match: 4. Germline V gene sequence: CDR1 SGHRS, CDR2 YFSETQ. CDR3 length equals 13 residues. This CDR3 reads CASSEGASYGYTF. CDR3 in DNA: TGCGCCAGCAGCGAGGGGGCGTCCTATGGCTACACCTTC.

The V call is TRBV5-3, the J call TRBJ2-2; either TRBD1 or TRBD2 may fit D (5 bases each). TRBV5-3 is noted as an ORF with a role that remains uncertain. V lost 5 bases, J lost 6 bases, and 8 bases lay in between. The CDR3 has 12 amino acids. This CDR3 reads CARRRGPGELFF. DNA of the CDR3: TGTGCCAGAAGACGGGGCCCCGGGGAGCTGTTTTTT.

The CDR3, as DNA: TGTGCCAGCAGCTTGAGGGGGGGGACCGGGGAGCTGTTTTTT. Its translation: CASSLRGGTGELFF. The chain is built from TRBV5-4 and TRBJ2-2; possible D gene TRBD2, 7 bases. Germline CDR1 SGHNT, CDR2 YYREEE (reference sequence). This CDR3 is built from 14 residues. V gave up 1 base and J gave up 5 bases, with 9 bases separating them.

The chain couples TRBV7-9 to TRBJ1-1; D uncertain. The V end was cut by 3 bases, the J end by 2 bases, with 10 bases between. Per the germline V gene, CDR1 is SEHNR and CDR2 is FQNEAQ (reference sequence). This CDR3 contains 14 residues. DNA of the CDR3: TGTGCCAGCAGCTTCCTCCCCCACAACACTGAAGCTTTCTTT. Translation gives CASSFLPHNTEAFF.